Following are 12 T cell receptor beta chains from one sample sequenced in a study of blood T cell repertoires in COVID-19. Only in-frame clones appear in the TCRdb table, and some are missing; sequencing was by immunoSEQ multiplex PCR. Altogether about 140,000 clones are present, under 85% being singletons, with the ten largest covering 1.6%. Material for sequencing was peripheral blood. The receptor source for this set is a human donor in a cohort sampled during active COVID-19.

The chain employs TRBV3-1 (or the pseudogene TRBV3-2) and TRBJ2-7, with D perhaps matching TRBD2 (7 bases). Trimming took 4 bases from V and 2 from J, leaving 15 bases between them. The CDR3 is 15 amino acids. Germline CDR1 LGHDT, CDR2 YNNKEL (reference sequence). CDR3 coding DNA: TGTGCCAGCAGCCTTGGGAGGGGGAGAGCCTACGAGCAGTACTTC. Translated: CASSLGRGRAYEQYF.

V is TRBV27 and J is TRBJ1-1, with D perhaps matching TRBD1 (6 bases). V lost 2 bases and J 4 bases, leaving 8 bases between the germline ends. This CDR3 contains 13 residues. Germline V lookup: CDR1 MNHEY, CDR2 SMNVEV (reference sequence). CDR3 in amino acids: CASSLLGGTEAFF. In nucleotides, the CDR3 is TGTGCCAGCAGTTTACTAGGGGGCACTGAAGCTTTCTTT.

The CDR3 sequence: CASTLGLADETQYF. CDR3 nucleotide sequence: TGTGCCAGCACCTTGGGACTAGCGGACGAGACCCAGTACTTC. V gene TRBV7-9 combines with J gene TRBJ2-5; 11 bases are a match to TRBD2. Germline lookup yields CDR1 SEHNR and CDR2 FQNEAQ (reference sequence). V was pared by 7 bases and J by 5 bases, with 6 bases of the junction left unmatched. The CDR3 consists of 14 residues.

This clone was detected only once. CDR3 residues: CASSLFQYTDTQYF. The CDR3 DNA follows: TGTGCCAGCAGTTTGTTTCAGTACACAGATACGCAGTATTTT. The chain couples TRBV27 to TRBJ2-3; no clear D. The CDR3 extends over 14 amino acids. Trimming removed 3 bases from V and 2 bases from J, with 9 bases in between. CDR1 and CDR2 from the germline V gene are MNHEY and SMNVEV (reference sequence).

The chain couples TRBV12-3 or TRBV12-4 to TRBJ1-1; 7 bases map to TRBD1. This CDR3 is built from 13 residues. V shed 8 bases, J shed 3 bases, and the junction held 6 bases outside the gene matches. The CDR3 reads CASQPGQYTEAFF. CDR3 sequence (DNA): TGTGCCAGCCAACCGGGACAGTACACTGAAGCTTTCTTT.

This clone came up a few times. The chain has TRBV3-1 (or the pseudogene TRBV3-2) and TRBJ2-1, with 10 bases matching TRBD2. The CDR3 is 16 residues long. The germline V gene encodes CDR1 LGHDT and CDR2 YNNKEL (reference sequence). V lost 4 bases, J lost 1 base, and 4 bases stayed unmatched. Here the CDR3 reads CASSRNSGRSYNEQFF. CDR3 coding DNA: TGTGCCAGCAGCCGAAATAGCGGGAGGTCCTACAATGAGCAGTTCTTC.

This clone was seen only a few times. The genes are TRBV11-2 and TRBJ2-7, with TRBD2 identical over 9 bases. Germline V gives CDR1 SGHAT, CDR2 FQNNGV. Trimming removed 5 bases from V and 3 bases from J; junction bases left unmatched: 2. This CDR3 comprises 13 residues. The DNA of the CDR3 is TGTGCCAGCAGCCCGACTAGCGGCTACGAGCAGTACTTC. This sequence encodes CASSPTSGYEQYF.

A single count supports this clone. Other DNA sequences of this sample code for an identical CDR3. The chain employs TRBV7-2 and TRBJ2-5; D is possibly TRBD2 (7 bases). The V end lost 0 bases, the J end lost 5 bases, and 10 bases lay between the germline ends. Germline-derived CDR1 and CDR2 are SGHTA and FQGNSA. This CDR3 has 14 residues. CDR3 in DNA: TGTGCCAGCAGCTTAGCAGGGAGGGGGGAGACCCAGTACTTC. Translated: CASSLAGRGETQYF. The full variable domain, rest sourced from reference TRBV7-2 and TRBJ2-5, is GAGVSQSPSNKVTEKGKDVELRCDPISGHTALYWYRQSLGQGLEFLIYFQGNSAPDKSGLPSDRFSAERTGGSVSTLTIQRTQQEDSAVYLCASSLAGRGETQYFGPGTRLLVL.

Note on this clone: Other DNA sequences from this sample encode an identical CDR3 as well. The rearrangement links TRBV9 to TRBJ2-1, with a weak D call TRBD2 (6 bases). The CDR3 runs to 16 residues. Per germline, CDR1 SGDLS and CDR2 YYNGEE. The ends were cut back, 2 bases at V and 0 bases at J, with 12 bases in the middle. The CDR3 loop reads CASSVHARGSYNEQFF. The CDR3 region has the DNA TGTGCCAGCAGCGTGCACGCGCGGGGCTCCTACAATGAGCAGTTCTTC.

V and J are TRBV19 and TRBJ1-1, with D possibly TRBD1 on 5 matching bases. The germline V gene encodes CDR1 LNHDA and CDR2 SQIVND (reference sequence). The CDR3 has 13 amino acids. V lost 8 bases and J 0 bases, leaving 10 bases between the germline ends. DNA of the CDR3: TGTGCCAGTGACAGCGCGTTGAACACTGAAGCTTTCTTT. It encodes CASDSALNTEAFF.

The chain carries TRBV19 and TRBJ1-4; TRBD1 matches 8 bases. Trimming at V came to 0 bases and at J to 8 bases, leaving 2 bases not matched to a gene. CDR3 length equals 14 residues. CDR1 is LNHDA, CDR2 SQIVND, per germline (reference sequence). The CDR3 reads CASSIDRGHEKLFF. CDR3 in DNA: TGTGCCAGTAGTATAGACAGGGGGCACGAAAAACTGTTTTTT.

By sample fraction, this clone is medium-sized (0.01 to 0.1%). This chain uses TRBV2 with TRBJ1-1; D uncertain. Trimming took off 7 bases at V and 6 bases at J, with 9 bases between the two ends. The CDR3 runs 11 residues. CDR1 is SNHLY and CDR2 is FYNNEI in the germline V gene. The CDR3 spells CASNYLAEAFF. In DNA form, the CDR3 reads TGTGCCAGCAACTATTTAGCTGAAGCTTTCTTT.